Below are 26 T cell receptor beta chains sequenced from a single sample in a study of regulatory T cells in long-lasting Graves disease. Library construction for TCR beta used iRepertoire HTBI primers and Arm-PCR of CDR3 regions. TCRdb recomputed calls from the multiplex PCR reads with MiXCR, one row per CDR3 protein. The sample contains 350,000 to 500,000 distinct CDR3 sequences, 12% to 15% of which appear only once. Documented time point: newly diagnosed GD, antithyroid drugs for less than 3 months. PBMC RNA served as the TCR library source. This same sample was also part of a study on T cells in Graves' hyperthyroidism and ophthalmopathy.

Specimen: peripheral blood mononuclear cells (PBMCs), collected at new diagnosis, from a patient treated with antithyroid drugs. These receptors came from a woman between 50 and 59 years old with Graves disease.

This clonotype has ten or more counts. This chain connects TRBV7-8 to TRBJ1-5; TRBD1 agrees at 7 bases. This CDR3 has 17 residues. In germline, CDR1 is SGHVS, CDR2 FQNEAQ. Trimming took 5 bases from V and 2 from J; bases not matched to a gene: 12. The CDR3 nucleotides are TGTGCCAGCAGCCAAGGGACAGCGGGGTGGGGCAATCAGCCCCAGCATTTT. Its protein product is CASSQGTAGWGNQPQHF.

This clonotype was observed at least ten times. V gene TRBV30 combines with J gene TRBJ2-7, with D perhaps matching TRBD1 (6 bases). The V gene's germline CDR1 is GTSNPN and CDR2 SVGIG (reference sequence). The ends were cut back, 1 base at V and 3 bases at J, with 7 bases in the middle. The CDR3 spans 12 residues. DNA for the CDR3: TGTGCCTGGAGTGGACAGGTCTACGAGCAGTACTTC. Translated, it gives CAWSGQVYEQYF.

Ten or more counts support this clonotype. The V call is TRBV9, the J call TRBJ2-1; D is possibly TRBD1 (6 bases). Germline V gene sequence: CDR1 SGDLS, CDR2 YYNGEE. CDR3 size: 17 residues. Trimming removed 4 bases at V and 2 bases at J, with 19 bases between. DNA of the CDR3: TGTGCCAGCAGCACGAGCCCACAGGGCACCCCCTACAATGAGCAGTTCTTC. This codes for CASSTSPQGTPYNEQFF.

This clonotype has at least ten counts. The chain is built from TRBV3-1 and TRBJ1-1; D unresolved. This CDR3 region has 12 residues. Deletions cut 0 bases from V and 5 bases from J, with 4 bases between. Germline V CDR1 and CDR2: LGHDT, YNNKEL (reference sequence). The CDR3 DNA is TGTGCCAGCAGCCAAGATCCGACTGAAGCTTTCTTT. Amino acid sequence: CASSQDPTEAFF.

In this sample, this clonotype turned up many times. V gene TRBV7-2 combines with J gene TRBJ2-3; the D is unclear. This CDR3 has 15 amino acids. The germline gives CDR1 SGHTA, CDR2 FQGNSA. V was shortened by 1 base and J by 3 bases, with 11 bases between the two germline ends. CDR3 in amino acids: CASSLGRSGTDTQYF. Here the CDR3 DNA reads TGTGCCAGCAGCTTAGGTCGCTCTGGTACAGATACGCAGTATTTT.

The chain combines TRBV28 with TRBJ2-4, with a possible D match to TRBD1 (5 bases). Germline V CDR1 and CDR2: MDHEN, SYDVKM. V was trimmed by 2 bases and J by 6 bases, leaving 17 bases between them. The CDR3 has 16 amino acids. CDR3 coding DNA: TGTGCCAGCAGTTTAACGGGCTACCAAAGGGGAAACATTCAGTACTTC. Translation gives CASSLTGYQRGNIQYF.

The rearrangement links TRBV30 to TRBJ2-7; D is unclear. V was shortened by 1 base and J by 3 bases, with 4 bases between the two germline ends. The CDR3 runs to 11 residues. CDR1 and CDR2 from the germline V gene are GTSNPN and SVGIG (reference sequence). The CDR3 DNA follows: TGTGCCTGGAGTGCACTCTACGAGCAGTACTTC. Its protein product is CAWSALYEQYF.

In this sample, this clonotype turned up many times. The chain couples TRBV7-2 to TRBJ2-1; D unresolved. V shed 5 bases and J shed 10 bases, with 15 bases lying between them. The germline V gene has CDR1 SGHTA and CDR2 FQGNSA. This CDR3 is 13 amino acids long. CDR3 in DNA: TGTGCCAGCAGCAACCCCGAGGTCAGGGAGCAGTTCTTC. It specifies CASSNPEVREQFF.

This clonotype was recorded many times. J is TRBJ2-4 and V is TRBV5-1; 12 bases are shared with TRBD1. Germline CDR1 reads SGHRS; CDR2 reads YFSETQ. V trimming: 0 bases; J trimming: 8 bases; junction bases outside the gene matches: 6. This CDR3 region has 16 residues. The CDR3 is CASSLAGTGGWDIQYF. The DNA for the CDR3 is TGCGCCAGCAGCTTGGCCGGGACAGGGGGCTGGGACATTCAGTACTTC.

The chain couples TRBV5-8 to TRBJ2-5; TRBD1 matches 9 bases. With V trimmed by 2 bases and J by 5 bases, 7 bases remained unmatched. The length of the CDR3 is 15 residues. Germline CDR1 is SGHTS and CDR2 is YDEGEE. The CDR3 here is CASSFDGQGMETQYF. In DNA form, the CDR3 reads TGTGCCAGCAGCTTTGATGGACAGGGGATGGAGACCCAGTACTTC.

CDR3 bases: TGCAGTGCTAGAGATGAGCGGAAGAACATTCAGTACTTC. Translated: CSARDERKNIQYF. The genes are TRBV20-1 and TRBJ2-4, with D possibly being TRBD2 (5 bases). Germline CDR1 is DFQATT and CDR2 is SNEGSKA (reference sequence). The CDR3 covers 13 residues. V was trimmed by 0 bases and J by 7 bases, leaving 10 bases between them.

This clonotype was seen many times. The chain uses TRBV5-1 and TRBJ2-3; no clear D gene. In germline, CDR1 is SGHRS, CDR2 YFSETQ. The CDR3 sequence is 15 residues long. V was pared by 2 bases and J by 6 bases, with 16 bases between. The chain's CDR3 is CASSLDFLPEDTQYF. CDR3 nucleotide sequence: TGCGCCAGCAGCTTAGACTTCCTCCCCGAGGATACGCAGTATTTT.

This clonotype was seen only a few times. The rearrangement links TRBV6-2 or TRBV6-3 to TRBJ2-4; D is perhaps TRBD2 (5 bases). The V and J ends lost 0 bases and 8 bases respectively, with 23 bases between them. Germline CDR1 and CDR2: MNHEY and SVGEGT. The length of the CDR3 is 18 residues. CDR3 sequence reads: CASSYSDSLPGSEDIQYF. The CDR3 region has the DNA TGTGCCAGCAGTTACTCCGATAGTTTACCGGGTTCGGAGGACATTCAGTACTTC.

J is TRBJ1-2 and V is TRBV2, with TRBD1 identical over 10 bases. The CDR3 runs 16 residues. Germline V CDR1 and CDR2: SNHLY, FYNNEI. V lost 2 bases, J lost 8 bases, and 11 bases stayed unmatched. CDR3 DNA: TGTGCCAGCAGTGAAATAGGGACAGGGGTCCTGTGGGGCTACACCTTC. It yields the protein CASSEIGTGVLWGYTF.

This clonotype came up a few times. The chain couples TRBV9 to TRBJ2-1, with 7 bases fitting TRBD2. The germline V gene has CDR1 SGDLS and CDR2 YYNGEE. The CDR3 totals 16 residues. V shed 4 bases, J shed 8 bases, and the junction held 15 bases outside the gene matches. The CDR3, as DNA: TGTGCCAGCAGCCCCCGACTAGCCCCTATATCCGATGAGCAGTTCTTC. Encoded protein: CASSPRLAPISDEQFF.

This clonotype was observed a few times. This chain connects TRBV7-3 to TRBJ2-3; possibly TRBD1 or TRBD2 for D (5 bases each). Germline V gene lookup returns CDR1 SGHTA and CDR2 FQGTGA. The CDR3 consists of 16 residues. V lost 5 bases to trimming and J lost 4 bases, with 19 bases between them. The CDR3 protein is CASSENRDGASDTQYF. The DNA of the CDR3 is TGTGCCAGCAGCGAGAACCGGGACGGAGCTTCAGATACGCAGTATTTT. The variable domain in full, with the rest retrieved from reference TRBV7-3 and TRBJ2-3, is GAGVSQTPSNKVTEKGKYVELRCDPISGHTALYWYRQSLGQGPEFLIYFQGTGAADDSGLPNDRFFAVRPEGSVSTLKIQRTERGDSAVYLCASSENRDGASDTQYFGPGTRLTVL.

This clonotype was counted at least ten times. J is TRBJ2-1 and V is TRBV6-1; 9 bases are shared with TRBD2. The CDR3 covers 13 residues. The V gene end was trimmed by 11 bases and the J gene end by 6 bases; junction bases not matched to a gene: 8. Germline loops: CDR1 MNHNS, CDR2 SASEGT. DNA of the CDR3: TGTGCCGCGCCGGGACTAGCCACCAATGAGCAGTTCTTC. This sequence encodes CAAPGLATNEQFF.

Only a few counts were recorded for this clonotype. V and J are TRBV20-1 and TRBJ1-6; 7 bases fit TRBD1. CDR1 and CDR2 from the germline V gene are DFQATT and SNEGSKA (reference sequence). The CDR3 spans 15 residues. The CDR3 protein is CRDGTVEGSDSPLHF. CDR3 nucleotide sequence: TGCAGAGACGGGACAGTGGAGGGTTCGGATTCACCCCTCCACTTT.

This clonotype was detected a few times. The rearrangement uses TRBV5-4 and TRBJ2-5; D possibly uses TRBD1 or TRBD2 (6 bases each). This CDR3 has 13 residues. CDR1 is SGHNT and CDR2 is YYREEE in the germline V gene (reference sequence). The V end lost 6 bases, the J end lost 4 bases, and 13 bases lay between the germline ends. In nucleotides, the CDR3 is TGTGCCAGCAATCCACAGGGAGGAGAGACCCAGTACTTC. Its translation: CASNPQGGETQYF.

CDR3 region: CASSLGRGRAAGELFF. The CDR3 nucleotides read TGTGCCAGCAGCTTAGGCAGGGGGCGCGCGGCCGGGGAGCTGTTTTTT. V and J are TRBV7-9 and TRBJ2-2; 8 bases fit TRBD1. Looked up from germline, CDR1 is SEHNR and CDR2 is FQNEAQ (reference sequence). This CDR3 contains 16 residues. J lost 6 bases, V lost 1 base, and 7 bases had no gene match.

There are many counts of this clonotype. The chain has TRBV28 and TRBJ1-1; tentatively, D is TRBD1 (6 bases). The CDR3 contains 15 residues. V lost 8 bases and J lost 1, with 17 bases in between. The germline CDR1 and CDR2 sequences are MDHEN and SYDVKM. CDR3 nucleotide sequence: TGTGCCAGCCCTAGGGCAGGGGCCTCGAACACTGAAGCTTTCTTT. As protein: CASPRAGASNTEAFF.

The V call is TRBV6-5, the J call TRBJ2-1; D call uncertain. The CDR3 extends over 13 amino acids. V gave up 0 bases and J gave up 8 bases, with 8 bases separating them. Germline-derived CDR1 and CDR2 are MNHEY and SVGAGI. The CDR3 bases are TGTGCCAGCAGTTACTCTGGACGAGATGAGCAGTTCTTC. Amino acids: CASSYSGRDEQFF.

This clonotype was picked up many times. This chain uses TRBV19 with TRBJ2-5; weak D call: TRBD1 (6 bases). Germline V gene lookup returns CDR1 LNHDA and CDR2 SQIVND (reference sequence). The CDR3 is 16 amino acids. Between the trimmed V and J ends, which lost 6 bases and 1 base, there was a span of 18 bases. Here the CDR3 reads CASRTTGWSAQETQYF. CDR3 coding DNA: TGTGCCAGTAGGACTACAGGGTGGAGCGCCCAAGAGACCCAGTACTTC. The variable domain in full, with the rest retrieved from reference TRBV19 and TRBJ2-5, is DGGITQSPKYLFRKEGQNVTLSCEQNLNHDAMYWYRQDPGQGLRLIYYSQIVNDFQKGDIAEGYSVSREKKESFPLTVTSAQKNPTAFYLCASRTTGWSAQETQYFGPGTRLLVL.

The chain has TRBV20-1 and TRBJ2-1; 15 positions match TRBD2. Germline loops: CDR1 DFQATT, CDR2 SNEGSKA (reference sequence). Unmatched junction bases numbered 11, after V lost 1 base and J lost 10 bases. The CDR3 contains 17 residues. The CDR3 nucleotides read TGCAGTGCTAGAGGAGGGGGGGGACTAGCGGGAGGTTGGGAGCAGTTCTTC. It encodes CSARGGGGLAGGWEQFF.

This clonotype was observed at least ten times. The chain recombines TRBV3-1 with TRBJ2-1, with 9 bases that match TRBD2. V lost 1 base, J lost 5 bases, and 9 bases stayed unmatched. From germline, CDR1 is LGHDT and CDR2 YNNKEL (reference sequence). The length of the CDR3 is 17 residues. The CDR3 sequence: CASSQASGSGGHNEQFF. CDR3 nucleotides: TGTGCCAGCAGCCAAGCCTCCGGTAGCGGGGGACACAATGAGCAGTTCTTC.

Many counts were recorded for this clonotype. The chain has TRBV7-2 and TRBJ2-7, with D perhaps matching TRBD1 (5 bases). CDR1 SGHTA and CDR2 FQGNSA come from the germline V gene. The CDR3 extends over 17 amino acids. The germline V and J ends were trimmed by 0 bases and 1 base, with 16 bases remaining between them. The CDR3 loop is CASSLASLLRQSYEQYF. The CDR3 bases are TGTGCCAGCAGCTTAGCATCCCTTCTCCGACAGTCCTACGAGCAGTACTTC.